This T cell receptor beta chain was identified during a study of cytotoxic CD8 clonotypes in ibrutinib-treated CLL. The study, taken as a whole, reports: Clonality, elevated at ibrutinib response, dropped back toward baseline at progression. Public clonotypes were rare and shrank or held steady on treatment.

Cryopreserved PBMCs yielded roughly 2 micrograms of genomic DNA for TCR beta libraries. Worth noting for this clone: Its specificity is not known.

There are 16 residues in the CDR3. Losses at the gene ends were 2 bases for V and 7 bases for J; bases not matched to a gene: 12. Germline-derived CDR1 and CDR2 are MNHEY and SMNVEV (reference sequence). Here immunoSEQ multiplex PCR was the method, and the copy in TCRdb shows in-frame clones only, minus some. The table has 15,000 or so clones, around 60% seen once; the top ten hold approximately 40%. The chain employs TRBV27 and TRBJ1-2; 8 bases map to TRBD1. The clonotype originates from a human donor with chronic lymphocytic leukemia. Sequenced material: PBMCs, taken before ibrutinib treatment. This chain's CDR3 is CASSLAGQGAGGGYTF. CDR3 DNA sequence: TGTGCCAGCAGTTTAGCCGGACAGGGCGCCGGGGGTGGCTACACCTTC.